The rows below give T cell receptor beta chains drawn from one sample of a study of cytomegalovirus exposure and HLA in healthy donors. Sequencing was performed with immunoSEQ multiplex PCR; in TCRdb, only in-frame clones are kept and a portion is missing. Among 110,000 to 150,000 clones listed, approximately 80% were seen once. The material sequenced was PBMCs. The receptors were sampled from a woman in her forties in good health and CMV-seropositive. Both conserved end residues are part of each CDR3. D genes are given only for firm matches. Clone size appears in some rows only: once, few, many, or a class for an expanded clone.

d_call | clone_size | j_call | v_call | cdr3_aa | cdr3_nt
NA | few | TRBJ2-7 | TRBV5-1 | CASSPGEGRLYEQYF | TGCGCCAGCAGCCCGGGCGAAGGGAGACTCTACGAGCAGTACTTC
TRBD1 | NA | TRBJ2-7 | TRBV2 | CASSRQGGGLEQYF | TGTGCCAGCAGTCGACAGGGGGGGGGCCTCGAGCAGTACTTC
NA | NA | TRBJ1-3 | TRBV6-1 | CASMVSGGSGNTIYF | TGTGCCAGCATGGTGTCAGGAGGCTCTGGAAACACCATATATTTT
NA | NA | TRBJ1-1 | TRBV11-2 | CASSLEEGRIFFF | TGTGCCAGCAGCTTAGAGGAGGGACGGATCTTTTTCTTT
TRBD2 | NA | TRBJ2-7 | TRBV28 | CASSLLAGGPYEQYF | TGTGCCAGCAGTTTATTGGCGGGAGGGCCTTACGAGCAGTACTTC
TRBD1 | NA | TRBJ1-2 | TRBV5-6 | CASSPTGGAEGYTF | TGTGCCAGCAGTCCCACAGGGGGCGCGGAAGGCTACACCTTC
TRBD2 | NA | TRBJ2-2 | TRBV5-4 | CASSFGLAGEGGTGELFF | TGTGCCAGCAGCTTCGGACTAGCGGGGGAAGGGGGCACCGGGGAGCTGTTTTTT
NA | NA | TRBJ2-3 | TRBV7-2 | CASSLLAGDTQYF | TGTGCCAGCAGCTTACTGGCAGGGGATACGCAGTATTTT
TRBD2 | NA | TRBJ2-2 | TRBV9 | CASSPGGGELFF | TGTGCCAGCAGCCCGGGGGGCGGGGAGCTGTTTTTT
NA | NA | TRBJ2-5 | TRBV5-4 | CASSLDSQETQYF | TGTGCCAGCAGCTTGGACAGTCAAGAGACCCAGTACTTC
TRBD1 | NA | TRBJ2-7 | TRBV10-1 | CAATGFHEQYF | TGCGCCGCGACAGGGTTCCACGAGCAGTACTTC
NA | NA | TRBJ2-7 | TRBV25-1 | CASSDKNEQYF | TGTGCCAGCAGTGATAAAAACGAGCAGTACTTC
TRBD2 | NA | TRBJ2-2 | TRBV2 | CASRVTSGSPGELFF | TGTGCCAGCAGGGTAACTAGCGGGAGCCCCGGGGAGCTGTTTTTT
NA | NA | TRBJ1-3 | TRBV19 | CASSIGRGNTIYF | TGTGCCAGTAGTATAGGCAGGGGAAACACCATATATTTT
NA | few | TRBJ1-2 | TRBV30 | CAWSVETSSAGYTF | TGTGCCTGGAGTGTGGAGACCTCATCGGCTGGCTACACCTTC
NA | NA | TRBJ2-3 | TRBV28 | CASSPEDRGTDTQYF | TGTGCCAGCAGTCCCGAGGATAGAGGCACAGATACGCAGTATTTT
NA | NA | TRBJ1-2 | TRBV25-1 | CASSDAGSNGYTF | TGTGCCAGCAGTGATGCAGGGTCTAATGGCTACACCTTC
NA | NA | TRBJ1-2 | TRBV29-1 | CTATGDNGYTF | TGCACCGCGACTGGGGACAATGGCTACACCTTC
TRBD2 | once | TRBJ2-3 | TRBV5-1 | CASSFLLAGGTDTQYF | TGCGCCAGCAGCTTCCTCCTAGCGGGAGGGACAGATACGCAGTATTTT
NA | NA | TRBJ2-2 | TRBV29-1 | CSAEVNTGELFF | TGCAGCGCCGAGGTAAACACCGGGGAGCTGTTTTTT
NA | NA | TRBJ2-7 | TRBV4-2 | CASSQANTEPYEQYF | TGTGCCAGCAGCCAAGCCAATACTGAGCCCTACGAGCAGTACTTC
TRBD1 | NA | TRBJ1-2 | TRBV7-9 | CASSLVGTGGGYTF | TGTGCCAGCAGCTTAGTCGGGACAGGGGGCGGCTACACCTTC
TRBD1 | once | TRBJ2-7 | TRBV27 | CASSLYPGGSYEQYF | TGTGCCAGCAGTTTATATCCAGGGGGCTCCTACGAGCAGTACTTC
NA | NA | TRBJ2-5 | TRBV10-1 | CASSPGDRYF | TGCGCCAGCAGCCCGGGAGATCGGTACTTC
TRBD1 | NA | TRBJ1-3 | TRBV4-3 | CASSQDEPQGTGNTIYF | TGCGCCAGCAGCCAAGATGAACCACAGGGGACTGGAAACACCATATATTTT
NA | NA | TRBJ1-5 | TRBV30 | CAWGGAGQPQHF | TGTGCCTGGGGGGGGGCAGGTCAGCCCCAGCATTTT
NA | once | TRBJ1-5 | TRBV18 | CASSPDRNNQPQHF | TGTGCCAGCTCCCCGGACAGAAACAATCAGCCCCAGCATTTT
TRBD1 | once | TRBJ1-6 | TRBV6-1 | CASSDLGGQGISSPLHF | TGTGCCAGCAGTGACTTGGGGGGACAGGGGATCTCTTCACCCCTCCACTTT
NA | NA | TRBJ1-1 | TRBV2 | CASIGGTEAFF | TGTGCCAGCATAGGAGGGACTGAAGCTTTCTTT
NA | NA | TRBJ2-7 | TRBV6-1 | CASSELSSLRGQYF | TGTGCCAGCAGTGAATTGAGCAGCCTACGAGGGCAGTACTTC
NA | NA | TRBJ2-1 | TRBV27 | CASSPPGAYNEQFF | TGTGCCAGCAGCCCTCCCGGGGCCTACAATGAGCAGTTCTTC
NA | NA | TRBJ2-7 | TRBV2 | CASSVPSASYEQYF | TGTGCCAGCAGTGTTCCTAGCGCGTCCTACGAGCAGTACTTC
TRBD2 | NA | TRBJ2-3 | TRBV9 | CASSVAPSGGTYTQYF | TGTGCCAGCAGCGTAGCCCCCAGCGGGGGTACCTATACGCAGTATTTT
NA | NA | TRBJ1-1 | TRBV28 | CASSLSTRVGTEAFF | TGTGCCAGCAGTTTAAGTACCAGGGTAGGCACTGAAGCTTTCTTT
TRBD2 | NA | TRBJ2-1 | TRBV19 | CASSIGPPLAGGRGEQFF | TGTGCCAGTAGTATAGGCCCCCCACTAGCGGGGGGGCGGGGTGAGCAGTTCTTC
NA | NA | TRBJ2-2 | TRBV7-2 | CASSPYRALNTGELFF | TGTGCCAGCAGCCCTTACAGAGCCCTTAACACCGGGGAGCTGTTTTTT
NA | NA | TRBJ2-3 | TRBV6-4 | CASSDSGGVDPGDTQYF | TGTGCCAGCAGTGACTCAGGGGGAGTGGACCCAGGGGATACGCAGTATTTT
TRBD1 | NA | TRBJ1-2 | TRBV19 | CASSLGTGRGYTF | TGTGCCAGTAGTCTGGGGACAGGACGGGGCTACACCTTC
TRBD1 | once | TRBJ2-6 | TRBV19 | CASSIRTGSKANVLTF | TGTGCCAGTAGTATTAGGACAGGCTCTAAGGCCAACGTCCTGACTTTC
TRBD1 | NA | TRBJ1-3 | TRBV7-9 | CATSADGTGPSFSGNTIYF | TGTGCCACCTCAGCGGATGGGACAGGGCCTTCATTCTCTGGAAACACCATATATTTT
TRBD2 | NA | TRBJ2-1 | TRBV2 | CASSELRGGLDNEQFF | TGTGCCAGCAGTGAGTTACGGGGGGGCCTGGACAATGAGCAGTTCTTC
TRBD2 | NA | TRBJ2-3 | TRBV9 | CASSVRLAGGTDTQYF | TGTGCCAGCAGCGTAAGACTAGCGGGGGGCACAGATACGCAGTATTTT
TRBD1 | NA | TRBJ2-7 | TRBV7-3 | CASSLAVAGGTYEQYF | TGTGCCAGCAGCTTAGCTGTGGCAGGGGGTACCTACGAGCAGTACTTC
NA | NA | TRBJ1-5 | TRBV6-1 | CASSEAKGRHQPQHF | TGTGCCAGCAGTGAAGCAAAGGGGCGTCATCAGCCCCAGCATTTT